The 15 T cell receptor beta chains below all came from one sample that was sequenced in a study of T cells after posttransplantation cyclophosphamide. Sequenced by immunoSEQ multiplex PCR; TCRdb stores in-frame clones only, minus some. The sample records 9,700 or so clones, around 90% being singletons. Control samples came 1 year after myeloablative marrow transplants with methotrexate plus calcineurin inhibitor. Sample: PBMCs, taken approximately 430 days after allogeneic stem cell transplant with calcineurin inhibitor and methotrexate. These receptors were taken from a male patient in his fifties who received an allogeneic stem cell transplant from an unrelated donor, was CMV-positive, and had chronic GVHD only. Certain T cells may be donor cells from the graft.

This clone was seen just once. This rearrangement joins TRBV5-1 to TRBJ2-1, with D maybe TRBD2 (5 bases). Germline loops: CDR1 SGHRS, CDR2 YFSETQ. The V and J ends lost 0 bases and 7 bases respectively, with 8 bases between them. The length of the CDR3 is 13 residues. CDR3 DNA sequence: TGCGCCAGCAGCTTGGGGACTTTAAATGAGCAGTTCTTC. Residues: CASSLGTLNEQFF.

J is TRBJ2-5 and V is TRBV28, with D perhaps matching TRBD1 (5 bases). The V end was cut by 5 bases, the J end by 5 bases, with 15 bases between. The CDR3 extends over 14 amino acids. Looked up from germline, CDR1 is MDHEN and CDR2 is SYDVKM. CDR3 protein: CASSERGRVETQYF. DNA for the CDR3: TGTGCCAGCAGTGAAAGGGGCAGGGTGGAGACCCAGTACTTC. The full variable domain, completed using reference TRBV28 and TRBJ2-5, is DVKVTQSSRYLVKRTGEKVFLECVQDMDHENMFWYRQDPGLGLRLIYFSYDVKMKEKGDIPEGYSVSREKKERFSLILESASTNQTSMYLCASSERGRVETQYFGPGTRLLVL.

The V call is TRBV4-1, the J call TRBJ2-3; no clear D. Trimming shortened V by 0 bases and J by 2 bases, and 9 bases separated the two germline ends. CDR1 MGHRA and CDR2 YSYEKL come from the germline V gene. CDR3 length: 15 amino acids. The CDR3 nucleotides read TGCGCCAGCAGCCAAGATGAGATATCCACAGATACGCAGTATTTT. It specifies CASSQDEISTDTQYF.

V is TRBV14 and J is TRBJ1-1; D perhaps matches TRBD1 (5 bases). Germline V CDR1 and CDR2: SGHDN, FVKESK. V lost 2 bases and J 5 bases, leaving 18 bases between the germline ends. The CDR3 has 16 amino acids. In DNA, the CDR3 is TGTGCCAGCAGCCAATCCACGGGGCCTCGGGGGACTGAAGCTTTCTTT. Its translation: CASSQSTGPRGTEAFF.

The V gene is TRBV5-4, the J gene TRBJ1-5; D may be TRBD1 (5 bases). The V gene's germline CDR1 is SGHNT and CDR2 YYREEE (reference sequence). This CDR3 has 14 amino acids. V lost 0 bases and J 4 bases, leaving 8 bases between the germline ends. The CDR3 sequence: CASSLAGTNQPQHF. Written as DNA, the CDR3 is TGTGCCAGCAGCTTGGCCGGGACTAATCAGCCCCAGCATTTT.

In its sample, this clone was seen once. V gene TRBV5-5 combines with J gene TRBJ2-1; 11 positions agree with TRBD2. V shed 4 bases, J shed 4 bases, and the junction held 4 bases outside the gene matches. The CDR3 totals 15 residues. Germline CDR1 reads SGHKS; CDR2 reads YYEKEE (reference sequence). The CDR3 sequence is CASSPTSGTYNEQFF. In DNA form, the CDR3 reads TGTGCCAGCAGCCCGACTAGCGGGACATACAATGAGCAGTTCTTC.

CDR3 amino acids: CASSQRTGDEQYF. The CDR3, as DNA: TGTGCCAGCAGCCAAAGGACAGGGGACGAGCAGTACTTC. V is TRBV4-2 and J is TRBJ2-5; 9 bases are shared with TRBD1. The end of the DNA aligns better with TRBJ2-7, so the J call may be wrong. Germline V gene sequence: CDR1 LGHNA, CDR2 YNFKEQ. The CDR3 has 13 residues.

V gene TRBV4-1 combines with J gene TRBJ2-3; 7 positions match TRBD2. Germline lookup yields CDR1 MGHRA and CDR2 YSYEKL. V shed 1 base and J 2 bases; nucleotides not matched to a gene: 0. The CDR3 sequence is 14 residues long. Here the CDR3 DNA reads TGCGCCAGCAGCCAAGGACTAGCCACAGATACGCAGTATTTT. Its protein is CASSQGLATDTQYF.

This clone was seen a single time. The V call is TRBV6-5, the J call TRBJ2-7; 13 bases map to TRBD2. The trim removed 5 bases at V and 4 bases at J, leaving 5 bases unmatched. In germline, CDR1 is MNHEY, CDR2 SVGAGI. The CDR3 is 15 residues long. CDR3 sequence reads: CASSPGLAGAYEQYF. CDR3 sequence (DNA): TGTGCCAGCAGTCCTGGACTAGCGGGAGCATACGAGCAGTACTTC.

The V call is TRBV27, the J call TRBJ1-3; 7 nucleotides agree with TRBD1. The ends lost 5 bases at V and 0 bases at J; junction bases unmatched: 4. This CDR3 is 15 amino acids long. CDR1 MNHEY and CDR2 SMNVEV come from the germline V gene (reference sequence). CDR3 sequence: CASSRTGLSGNTIYF. CDR3 bases: TGTGCCAGCAGTAGGACAGGACTCTCTGGAAACACCATATATTTT.

This clone was seen just once. CDR3 sequence: CASSLNSRNNSPLHF. The CDR3 nucleotides read TGTGCCAGCAGTTTAAATTCGAGAAATAATTCACCCCTCCACTTT. The rearrangement uses TRBV27 and TRBJ1-6, with D unclear. Germline loops: CDR1 MNHEY, CDR2 SMNVEV (reference sequence). Trimming cost V 2 bases and J 5 bases, with 10 bases left between them. This CDR3 is 15 amino acids long.

The chain uses TRBV28 and TRBJ1-5; unclear D gene. CDR1 is MDHEN, CDR2 SYDVKM, per germline. Between the trimmed V and J ends, which lost 2 bases and 2 bases, there was a span of 10 bases. This CDR3 comprises 15 residues. CDR3 region: CASSLVGQGNQPQHF. The CDR3 DNA follows: TGTGCCAGCAGTTTAGTGGGCCAGGGCAATCAGCCCCAGCATTTT.

This chain connects TRBV7-2 to TRBJ2-4; 10 nucleotides agree with TRBD1. Trimming cost V 5 bases and J 4 bases; bases outside gene matches: 11. The CDR3 sequence is 17 residues long. Germline CDR1 and CDR2: SGHTA and FQGNSA. The CDR3 protein is CASSLNDRGLSKNIQYF. As DNA, the CDR3 is TGTGCCAGCAGCCTTAACGACAGGGGGCTTAGTAAAAACATTCAGTACTTC.

The chain is built from TRBV7-3 and TRBJ2-1; 9 nucleotides align to TRBD2. The ends lost 6 bases at V and 5 bases at J; junction bases unmatched: 5. Per the germline V gene, CDR1 is SGHTA and CDR2 is FQGTGA. CDR3 length: 14 residues. CDR3 bases: TGTGCCAGCAGTCCTAGCGGGGCCAACAATGAGCAGTTCTTC. It encodes CASSPSGANNEQFF.

The chain combines TRBV6-1 with TRBJ2-1; 11 bases are shared with TRBD2. The CDR3 loop spans 13 amino acids. The V gene end was trimmed by 7 bases and the J gene end by 9 bases; junction bases not matched to a gene: 5. CDR1 and CDR2 from the germline V gene are MNHNS and SASEGT. CDR3 DNA: TGTGCCAGCATAGCGGGGGGGCGGGTTGAGCAGTTCTTC. Translated, it gives CASIAGGRVEQFF.